These 19 T cell receptor beta chains came from one sample sequenced in a study of blood T cell repertoires in COVID-19. Method: immunoSEQ multiplex PCR; TCRdb's copy keeps in-frame clones and lacks some. The sample lists about 280,000 clones, 75% to 90% occurring once. Sequencing was performed on peripheral blood. The receptors derive from a woman in her thirties who had recovered from COVID-19.

This clone has a handful of counts. V is TRBV7-3 and J is TRBJ2-2, with 9 bases lining up with TRBD1. Germline lookup yields CDR1 SGHTA and CDR2 FQGTGA. V shed 3 bases, J shed 6 bases, and the junction held 2 bases outside the gene matches. The CDR3 is made up of 14 amino acids. Here the CDR3 reads CASSLGQGPGELFF. Written as DNA, the CDR3 is TGTGCCAGCAGCTTGGGACAGGGCCCCGGGGAGCTGTTTTTT. Based on the CDR3 plus reference TRBV7-3 and TRBJ2-2, the full variable domain is GAGVSQTPSNKVTEKGKYVELRCDPISGHTALYWYRQSLGQGPEFLIYFQGTGAADDSGLPNDRFFAVRPEGSVSTLKIQRTERGDSAVYLCASSLGQGPGELFFGEGSRLTVL.

The chain recombines TRBV30 with TRBJ1-1; TRBD1 might be the D (5 bases). Germline values: CDR1 GTSNPN, CDR2 SVGIG (reference sequence). Between the trimmed V and J ends, which lost 0 bases and 0 bases, there was a span of 8 bases. The CDR3 extends over 14 amino acids. Written as DNA, the CDR3 is TGTGCCTGGAGTGTTAAAGGGGTGAACACTGAAGCTTTCTTT. Encoded protein: CAWSVKGVNTEAFF.

The chain joins TRBV5-6 to TRBJ2-2, with a weak D call TRBD2 (5 bases). This CDR3 has 16 amino acids. Germline-derived CDR1 and CDR2 are SGHDT and YYEEEE. Between the trimmed V and J ends, which lost 5 bases and 1 base, there was a span of 15 bases. The CDR3 reads CASRYQRPWNTGELFF. In DNA form, the CDR3 reads TGTGCCAGCAGATATCAGCGGCCTTGGAACACCGGGGAGCTGTTTTTT.

The genes are TRBV7-9 and TRBJ2-3; perhaps TRBD2 as D (6 bases). Germline assignment: CDR1 SEHNR and CDR2 FQNEAQ (reference sequence). Trimming left V 0 bases short and J 1 base short, with 11 bases between. CDR3 length equals 16 residues. In nucleotides, the CDR3 is TGTGCCAGCAGCTTAGCAACTAGCTCTGGCACAGATACGCAGTATTTT. This codes for CASSLATSSGTDTQYF.

This rearrangement joins TRBV28 to TRBJ1-4; 7 positions agree with TRBD1. CDR1 MDHEN and CDR2 SYDVKM come from the germline V gene. CDR3 length equals 15 residues. V shed 2 bases, J shed 7 bases, and the junction held 7 bases outside the gene matches. Here the CDR3 DNA reads TGTGCCAGCAGTTTACAGCAGGGGGTTCGTGAAAAACTGTTTTTT. It yields the protein CASSLQQGVREKLFF.

A single count supports this clone. J is TRBJ2-3 and V is TRBV7-2; 11 bases line up with TRBD2. Germline V lookup: CDR1 SGHTA, CDR2 FQGNSA. Trimming removed 4 bases from V and 3 bases from J; junction bases left unmatched: 6. CDR3 length: 16 amino acids. CDR3 coding DNA: TGTGCCAGCAGCTCGGGTAGCGGGAGGGCGACAGATACGCAGTATTTT. This translates into CASSSGSGRATDTQYF.

This rearrangement joins TRBV5-1 to TRBJ1-6; 7 nucleotides match TRBD1. With 4 bases clipped from V and 8 bases from J, the junction kept 6 bases outside the gene matches. Looked up from germline, CDR1 is SGHRS and CDR2 is YFSETQ. CDR3 length equals 14 residues. The CDR3 DNA reads TGCGCCAGCAGCCAGGCTCAGGGGGATTCACCCCTCCACTTT. Translation: CASSQAQGDSPLHF.

This rearrangement joins TRBV15 to TRBJ1-1, with 9 bases aligning to TRBD1. With 4 bases clipped from V and 5 bases from J, the junction kept 5 bases outside the gene matches. CDR3 size: 14 residues. CDR1 and CDR2 from the germline V gene are LNHNV and YYDKDF (reference sequence). Written as DNA, the CDR3 is TGTGCCACCAGCATCGGGACAGGGAGTACTGAAGCTTTCTTT. It is translated as CATSIGTGSTEAFF. Filled out from reference TRBV15 and TRBJ1-1, the complete variable domain reads DAMVIQNPRYQVTQFGKPVTLSCSQTLNHNVMYWYQQKSSQAPKLLFHYYDKDFNNEADTPDNFQSRRPNTSFCFLDIRSPGLGDTAMYLCATSIGTGSTEAFFGQGTRLTVV.

The J gene is TRBJ1-2, the V gene TRBV29-1; TRBD1 is a possible D gene (5 bases). This CDR3 is built from 12 residues. V lost 2 bases and J lost 8, with 12 bases in between. Per the germline V gene, CDR1 is SQVTM and CDR2 is ANQGSEA. CDR3 loop: CSVESPSGGYTF. The CDR3 bases are TGCAGCGTTGAAAGCCCCTCAGGGGGCTACACCTTC.

The chain carries TRBV19 and TRBJ1-1; D is perhaps TRBD1 (6 bases). Trimming took off 6 bases at V and 4 bases at J, with 15 bases between the two ends. Germline V CDR1 and CDR2: LNHDA, SQIVND (reference sequence). CDR3 size: 14 residues. CDR3 nucleotide sequence: TGTGCCAGTAGCGAGGGGGGGACGGGCACTGAAGCTTTCTTT. Translating it yields CASSEGGTGTEAFF. The full variable domain, with the rest looked up from reference TRBV19 and TRBJ1-1, is DGGITQSPKYLFRKEGQNVTLSCEQNLNHDAMYWYRQDPGQGLRLIYYSQIVNDFQKGDIAEGYSVSREKKESFPLTVTSAQKNPTAFYLCASSEGGTGTEAFFGQGTRLTVV.

About this clone: At one end the junction does not follow the germline gene, possibly because of a read error. The chain links TRBV5-1 to TRBJ1-1; TRBD1 agrees at 10 bases. CDR3 length: 14 amino acids. Germline V gene data show CDR1 as SGHRS and CDR2 as YFSETQ. The CDR3 region has the DNA TGCGCCAGCAGCCTGGGACAGGGGAACTCTGAAGCTTTCTTT. Translated: CASSLGQGNSEAFF.

J is TRBJ2-2 and V is TRBV5-1; 10 bases are shared with TRBD1. The trim removed 3 bases at V and 2 bases at J, leaving 7 bases unmatched. CDR1 and CDR2 from the germline V gene are SGHRS and YFSETQ. The CDR3 is made up of 17 amino acids. CDR3 region: CASSSTGGAYNTGELFF. As DNA, the CDR3 is TGCGCCAGCAGCTCGACAGGGGGCGCATATAACACCGGGGAGCTGTTTTTT.

The rearrangement joins TRBV29-1 to TRBJ2-2, with D perhaps matching TRBD1 (5 bases). This CDR3 is built from 14 residues. V was cut by 8 bases and J by 2 bases, with 15 bases left in between. Per germline, CDR1 SQVTM and CDR2 ANQGSEA. As DNA, the CDR3 is TGCAGCTATCGTACAGGATTAAACACCGGGGAGCTGTTTTTT. Encoded protein: CSYRTGLNTGELFF.

The chain carries TRBV7-8 and TRBJ1-2; the D is unclear. Germline CDR1 and CDR2: SGHVS and FQNEAQ. CDR3 length equals 13 residues. Trimming removed 3 bases from V and 1 base from J, with 6 bases in between. This chain's CDR3 is CASSFTVNYGYTF. The DNA for the CDR3 is TGTGCCAGCAGCTTTACAGTTAACTATGGCTACACCTTC.

The rearrangement joins TRBV4-1 to TRBJ1-3; D is possibly TRBD1 (6 bases). Germline V gene sequence: CDR1 MGHRA, CDR2 YSYEKL. This CDR3 contains 15 residues. V lost 5 bases to trimming and J lost 4 bases, with 15 bases between them. In DNA, the CDR3 is TGCGCCAGCAGCTTACAGGGTTCGGGGGGAAACACCATATATTTT. Amino acid sequence: CASSLQGSGGNTIYF.

The rearrangement uses TRBV5-1 and TRBJ2-1; 12 nucleotides match TRBD2. With 4 bases clipped from V and 4 bases from J, the junction kept 6 bases outside the gene matches. CDR3 size: 16 residues. CDR1 SGHRS and CDR2 YFSETQ come from the germline V gene. The CDR3 loop reads CASSQTGLAGYNEQFF. CDR3 DNA: TGCGCCAGCAGCCAAACAGGACTAGCGGGGTACAATGAGCAGTTCTTC.

This chain uses TRBV7-3 with TRBJ2-7, with 9 bases identical to TRBD2. J was trimmed by 6 bases and V by 5 bases; bases with no gene match: 8. The CDR3 is made up of 14 amino acids. CDR1 SGHTA and CDR2 FQGTGA come from the germline V gene. Here the CDR3 reads CASSPLAGEGEQYF. DNA for the CDR3: TGTGCCAGCAGCCCTTTAGCGGGAGAGGGCGAGCAGTACTTC.

This clone was found once. The chain recombines TRBV28 with TRBJ1-1, with D maybe TRBD1 (6 bases). The CDR3 is 15 residues long. Germline CDR1 MDHEN, CDR2 SYDVKM. V lost 5 bases, J lost 8 bases, and 21 bases lay in between. This CDR3 is CASSPMSRGGAEAFF. CDR3 sequence (DNA): TGTGCCAGCAGTCCTATGAGTAGGGGGGGGGCCGAAGCTTTCTTT. Full variable domain (rest looked up from reference TRBV28 and TRBJ1-1): DVKVTQSSRYLVKRTGEKVFLECVQDMDHENMFWYRQDPGLGLRLIYFSYDVKMKEKGDIPEGYSVSREKKERFSLILESASTNQTSMYLCASSPMSRGGAEAFFGQGTRLTVV.

This chain uses TRBV7-9 with TRBJ1-1; weak D call: TRBD1 (5 bases). Trimming cost V 1 base and J 3 bases, with 6 bases left between them. There are 13 residues in the CDR3. CDR1 and CDR2 from the germline V gene are SEHNR and FQNEAQ (reference sequence). The CDR3 DNA reads as TGTGCCAGCAGCTTAGAGGGGCACACTGAAGCTTTCTTT. Its translation is CASSLEGHTEAFF.